The next 5 T cell receptor beta chains were all read from a single sample in a study of cytomegalovirus exposure and HLA in healthy donors. Vbeta (60) and Jbeta (13) primers were used in the PCR. Repertoires were generated with immunoSEQ multiplex PCR, while TCRdb's copy carries only in-frame clones and drops some. The table has 100,000 to 140,000 clones, approximately 79% seen once. The sample consisted of PBMCs. Receptor source: a woman aged 40 to 50 in good health and CMV-seropositive.

The chain is built from TRBV18 and TRBJ1-6, with 9 bases that match TRBD1. The V gene's germline CDR1 is KGHSH and CDR2 LQKENI. The trim removed 6 bases at V and 10 bases at J, leaving 7 bases unmatched. The CDR3 length is 14 residues. The CDR3 DNA reads as TGTGCCAGCTCGCCGGACAGGGGCGGGTCACCCCTCCACTTT. It encodes CASSPDRGGSPLHF. The whole variable domain, filled in from reference TRBV18 and TRBJ1-6, reads NAGVMQNPRHLVRRRGQEARLRCSPMKGHSHVYWYRQLPEEGLKFMVYLQKENIIDESGMPKERFSAEFPKEGPSILRIQQVVRGDSAAYFCASSPDRGGSPLHFGNGTRLTVT.

The J gene is TRBJ1-2, the V gene TRBV6-5, with 8 positions matching TRBD1. Looked up from germline, CDR1 is MNHEY and CDR2 is SVGAGI. The CDR3 covers 14 residues. V shed 6 bases, J shed 4 bases, and the junction held 7 bases outside the gene matches. The CDR3 protein is CASRLDRGGYGYTF. For the CDR3, the DNA is TGTGCCAGCAGACTCGACAGGGGAGGCTATGGCTACACCTTC.

This clone has a handful of counts. J is TRBJ1-2 and V is TRBV30; the match to TRBD1 covers 7 bases. CDR3 length: 12 amino acids. The V gene end was trimmed by 2 bases and the J gene end by 7 bases; junction bases not matched to a gene: 4. Germline V CDR1 and CDR2: GTSNPN, SVGIG (reference sequence). The CDR3 nucleotides read TGTGCCTGGAGTACACGGACAGGTGGCTACACCTTC. Protein sequence: CAWSTRTGGYTF. The whole variable domain, filled in from reference TRBV30 and TRBJ1-2, reads SQTIHQWPATLVQPVGSPLSLECTVEGTSNPNLYWYRQAAGRGLQLLFYSVGIGQISSEVPQNLSASRPQDRQFILSSKKLLLSDSGFYLCAWSTRTGGYTFGSGTRLTVV.

This chain uses TRBV18 with TRBJ1-1, with no clear D. This CDR3 is built from 13 residues. Between the trimmed V and J ends, which lost 5 bases and 4 bases, there was a span of 11 bases. Germline CDR1 KGHSH, CDR2 LQKENI. Here the CDR3 DNA reads TGTGCCAGCTCATTTCAAGAGATCACTGAAGCTTTCTTT. It is translated as CASSFQEITEAFF.

This chain links TRBV5-1 with TRBJ1-1, with 7 bases identical to TRBD1. Germline CDR1 is SGHRS and CDR2 is YFSETQ. CDR3 length: 14 amino acids. Losses at the gene ends were 4 bases for V and 0 bases for J; bases not matched to a gene: 3. The CDR3 sequence: CASSRDSMNTEAFF. The CDR3 DNA is TGCGCCAGCAGCAGGGACAGTATGAACACTGAAGCTTTCTTT.